The 15 T cell receptor beta chains presented below share a single source sample, sequenced in a study of Tregs in tolerant kidney transplant recipients. The nonmyeloablative bone marrow transplants came from related graft donors, with transient mixed chimerism. Repertoires were generated with immunoSEQ multiplex PCR, while TCRdb's copy carries only in-frame clones and drops some. The data show approximately 47,000 clones, with approximately 89% seen just once and roughly 16% held by the top ten. Here the sequenced sample was CD8+ T cells from blood (PBMCs), taken 12 months after the transplant. Every receptor here comes from a human patient who received a combined kidney and bone marrow transplant. The graft donor may account for some of the T cells.

This chain joins TRBV27 and TRBJ1-2; 9 bases fit TRBD1. There are 14 residues in the CDR3. Germline V lookup: CDR1 MNHEY, CDR2 SMNVEV (reference sequence). The V segment lost 1 base and the J segment 9 bases; nucleotides outside the gene matches: 6. CDR3 coding DNA: TGTGCCAGCAGTTTATATACAGGGGGCGCGCGCTACACCTTC. This sequence encodes CASSLYTGGARYTF.

The chain uses TRBV4-2 and TRBJ2-7; perhaps TRBD2 as D (7 bases). The CDR3 extends over 14 amino acids. Between the trimmed V and J ends, which lost 7 bases and 0 bases, there was a span of 13 bases. From germline, CDR1 is LGHNA and CDR2 YNFKEQ. The CDR3, as DNA: TGTGCCAGCACCGAGGGGGGGCCCTCCTACGAGCAGTACTTC. Translated: CASTEGGPSYEQYF.

This chain connects TRBV7-9 to TRBJ1-4; D is undetermined. The CDR3 covers 15 residues. V lost 5 bases, J lost 1 base, and 11 bases lay in between. Looked up from germline, CDR1 is SEHNR and CDR2 is FQNEAQ (reference sequence). The CDR3 DNA is TGTGCCAGCAGCGCTCGAGTCGGAACTAATGAAAAACTGTTTTTT. Translated, it gives CASSARVGTNEKLFF.

J is TRBJ1-2 and V is TRBV15, with 10 bases that match TRBD1. CDR1 is LNHNV and CDR2 is YYDKDF in the germline V gene (reference sequence). The CDR3 runs 15 residues. The V gene end was trimmed by 4 bases and the J gene end by 1 base; junction bases not matched to a gene: 3. In DNA, the CDR3 is TGTGCCACCAGCATACGGACAGGGGGTAACTATGGCTACACCTTC. This translates into CATSIRTGGNYGYTF. Drawing the rest from reference TRBV15 and TRBJ1-2, the complete variable domain is DAMVIQNPRYQVTQFGKPVTLSCSQTLNHNVMYWYQQKSSQAPKLLFHYYDKDFNNEADTPDNFQSRRPNTSFCFLDIRSPGLGDTAMYLCATSIRTGGNYGYTFGSGTRLTVV.

For the CDR3, the DNA is TGTGCCAGCAGCTATCAGGTCGCCGGAAACACCATATATTTT. It encodes CASSYQVAGNTIYF. This rearrangement joins TRBV7-2 to TRBJ1-3; D not certain. V lost 4 bases and J 4 bases, leaving 11 bases between the germline ends. The germline V gene has CDR1 SGHTA and CDR2 FQGNSA. CDR3 length: 14 residues.

This clone was detected a few times. The J gene is TRBJ1-6, the V gene TRBV6-6; 7 nucleotides align to TRBD1. Unmatched junction bases numbered 8, after V lost 9 bases and J lost 9 bases. CDR1 is MNHNY, CDR2 SVGAGI, per germline (reference sequence). This CDR3 is built from 13 residues. The DNA of the CDR3 is TGTGCCAGGAAGGGGACAGTTCGTTCACCCCTCCACTTT. Translation: CARKGTVRSPLHF.

V usage is TRBV10-3 and J usage is TRBJ1-2; D remains ambiguous. This CDR3 is built from 13 residues. Per germline, CDR1 ENHRY and CDR2 SYGVKD. V lost 0 bases and J 4 bases, leaving 6 bases between the germline ends. CDR3 amino acids: CAISESSFYGYTF. The CDR3 bases are TGTGCCATCAGTGAGTCGTCCTTCTATGGCTACACCTTC.

The CDR3 coding sequence is TGTGCCACCAGCTCGCCGGGACAGGTCCACTACGAGCAGTACTTC. Protein sequence: CATSSPGQVHYEQYF. The chain is built from TRBV15 and TRBJ2-7, with 8 bases fitting TRBD1. CDR3 size: 15 residues. Per germline, CDR1 LNHNV and CDR2 YYDKDF (reference sequence). With 5 bases clipped from V and 3 bases from J, the junction kept 9 bases outside the gene matches. Full variable domain (remainder filled in from reference TRBV15 and TRBJ2-7): DAMVIQNPRYQVTQFGKPVTLSCSQTLNHNVMYWYQQKSSQAPKLLFHYYDKDFNNEADTPDNFQSRRPNTSFCFLDIRSPGLGDTAMYLCATSSPGQVHYEQYFGPGTRLTVT.

V and J are TRBV11-2 and TRBJ2-1; 7 nucleotides align to TRBD2. Losses at the gene ends were 6 bases for V and 0 bases for J; bases not matched to a gene: 5. CDR1 is SGHAT and CDR2 is FQNNGV in the germline V gene. This CDR3 has 15 amino acids. The CDR3 is CASSPSGSSYNEQFF. CDR3 DNA sequence: TGTGCCAGCAGTCCTAGCGGAAGCTCCTACAATGAGCAGTTCTTC.

The chain links TRBV7-9 to TRBJ2-1; D is unresolved. Per the germline V gene, CDR1 is SEHNR and CDR2 is FQNEAQ (reference sequence). V lost 2 bases and J 7 bases, leaving 15 bases between the germline ends. CDR3 length equals 15 residues. CDR3 DNA: TGTGCCAGCAGCTTAATGATAGGTTTCGGGAATGAGCAGTTCTTC. Amino acid sequence: CASSLMIGFGNEQFF.

The V and J genes are TRBV4-3 and TRBJ1-6, with unresolved D. The germline CDR1 and CDR2 sequences are LGHNA and YSLEER. V was shortened by 1 base and J by 5 bases, with 9 bases between the two germline ends. This CDR3 comprises 15 residues. CDR3 DNA sequence: TGCGCCAGCAGCCAAGGGAGTAAGGATAATTCACCCCTCCACTTT. Translated: CASSQGSKDNSPLHF.

The V call is TRBV6-4, the J call TRBJ2-7; TRBD2 agrees at 15 bases. Per the germline V gene, CDR1 is MRHNA and CDR2 is SNTAGT. This CDR3 has 17 amino acids. J lost 4 bases, V lost 6 bases, and 10 bases had no gene match. The CDR3 sequence is CASRGLAGGPVFYEQYF. The CDR3 region has the DNA TGTGCCAGCAGAGGACTAGCGGGGGGGCCGGTTTTTTACGAGCAGTACTTC.

The chain uses TRBV10-3 and TRBJ2-1, with D perhaps matching TRBD2 (6 bases). The V and J ends lost 4 bases and 10 bases respectively, with 8 bases between them. The CDR3 is 11 residues long. Germline CDR1 reads ENHRY; CDR2 reads SYGVKD. The CDR3 nucleotides are TGTGCCATCAGTGCGGCGGGAGAGCAGTTCTTC. Residues: CAISAAGEQFF.

This clone was detected once. The chain is built from TRBV5-1 and TRBJ1-1, with D tentatively TRBD1 (5 bases). Trimming cost V 3 bases and J 5 bases, with 14 bases left between them. Germline V lookup: CDR1 SGHRS, CDR2 YFSETQ. The CDR3 totals 14 residues. The CDR3 region is CASSSFGGGTEAFF. The CDR3 coding sequence is TGCGCCAGCAGCTCCTTCGGGGGGGGGACTGAAGCTTTCTTT.

V and J are TRBV20-1 and TRBJ2-7, with D maybe TRBD2 (6 bases). Germline assignment: CDR1 DFQATT and CDR2 SNEGSKA (reference sequence). Trimming left V 1 base short and J 6 bases short, with 7 bases between. The CDR3 runs to 11 residues. CDR3 sequence reads: CSARVGGEQYF. CDR3 coding DNA: TGCAGTGCTAGAGTGGGGGGCGAGCAGTACTTC.